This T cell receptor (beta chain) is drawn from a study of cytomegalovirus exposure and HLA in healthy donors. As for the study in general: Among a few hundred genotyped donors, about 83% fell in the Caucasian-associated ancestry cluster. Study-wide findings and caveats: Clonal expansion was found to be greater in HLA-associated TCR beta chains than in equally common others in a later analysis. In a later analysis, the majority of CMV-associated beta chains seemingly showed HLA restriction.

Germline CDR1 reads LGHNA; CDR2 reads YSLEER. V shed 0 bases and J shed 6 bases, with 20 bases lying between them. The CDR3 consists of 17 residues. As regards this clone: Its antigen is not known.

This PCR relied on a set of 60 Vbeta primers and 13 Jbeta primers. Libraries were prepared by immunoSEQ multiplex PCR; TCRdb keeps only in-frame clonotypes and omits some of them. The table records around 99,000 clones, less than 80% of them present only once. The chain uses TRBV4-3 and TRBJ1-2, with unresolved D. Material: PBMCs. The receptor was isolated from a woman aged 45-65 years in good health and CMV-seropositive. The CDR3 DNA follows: TGCGCCAGCAGCCAAGATAGCGGGTCCGGCGGTCGGGATGGCTACACCTTC. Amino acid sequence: CASSQDSGSGGRDGYTF.